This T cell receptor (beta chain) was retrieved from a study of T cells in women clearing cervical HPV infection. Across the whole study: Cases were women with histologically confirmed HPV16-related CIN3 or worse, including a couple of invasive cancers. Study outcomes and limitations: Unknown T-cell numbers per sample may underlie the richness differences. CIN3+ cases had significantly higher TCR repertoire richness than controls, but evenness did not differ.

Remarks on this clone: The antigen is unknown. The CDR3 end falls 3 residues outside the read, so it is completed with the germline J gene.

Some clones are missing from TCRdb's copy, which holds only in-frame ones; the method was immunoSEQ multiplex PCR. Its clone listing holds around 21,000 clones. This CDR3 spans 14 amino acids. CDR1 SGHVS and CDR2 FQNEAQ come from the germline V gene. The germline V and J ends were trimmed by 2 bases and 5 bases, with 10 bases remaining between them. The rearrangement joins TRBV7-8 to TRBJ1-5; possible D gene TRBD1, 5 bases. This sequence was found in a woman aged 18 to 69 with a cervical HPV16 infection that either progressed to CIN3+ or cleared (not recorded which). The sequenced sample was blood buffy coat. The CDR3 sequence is CASSLRAGHQPQHF. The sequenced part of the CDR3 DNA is TGTGCCAGCAGCTTAAGGGCAGGGCATCAGCCC. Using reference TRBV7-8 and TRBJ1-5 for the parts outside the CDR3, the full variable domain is GAGVSQSPRYKVAKRGQDVALRCDPISGHVSLFWYQQALGQGPEFLTYFQNEAQLDKSGLPSDRFFAERPEGSVSTLKIQRTQQEDSAVYLCASSLRAGHQPQHFGDGTRLSIL.